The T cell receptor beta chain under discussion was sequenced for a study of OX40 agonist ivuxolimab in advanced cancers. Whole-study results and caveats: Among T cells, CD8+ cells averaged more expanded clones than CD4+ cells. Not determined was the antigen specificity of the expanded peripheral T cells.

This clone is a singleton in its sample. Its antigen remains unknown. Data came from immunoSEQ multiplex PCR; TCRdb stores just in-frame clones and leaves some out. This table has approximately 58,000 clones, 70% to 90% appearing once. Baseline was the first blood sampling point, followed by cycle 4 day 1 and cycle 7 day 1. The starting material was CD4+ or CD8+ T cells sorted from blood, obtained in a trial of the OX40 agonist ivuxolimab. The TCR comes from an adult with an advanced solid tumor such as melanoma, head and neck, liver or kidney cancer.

CDR3 protein: CASSLGPAGSPNEQFF. CDR3 nucleotide sequence: TGTGCCAGCAGCTTGGGTCCAGCGGGAAGCCCCAATGAGCAGTTCTTC. V and J are TRBV5-4 and TRBJ2-1, with TRBD2 matching over 7 bases. This CDR3 is built from 16 residues. Germline CDR1 reads SGHNT; CDR2 reads YYREEE (reference sequence). With V trimmed by 0 bases and J by 6 bases, 9 bases remained unmatched.